This TCR beta chain was documented in a study of T-cell reconstitution after alpha-beta-depleted transplantation in children. CDR1 is MGHDK and CDR2 is SYGVNS in the germline V gene. The CDR3 has 14 residues. Trimming removed 1 base at V and 3 bases at J, with 9 bases between. This clonotype occurred many times. Unique molecular identifiers were incorporated during preparation of the TCRbeta library. One entry per CDR3 protein, called by TCRdb with MiXCR from the PCR reads. The data contain about 300,000 distinct CDR3 sequences, over 9.5% of them singletons. The receptor was derived from a boy under two years old with acute myeloid leukemia, due to receive a stem cell transplant. Here the sequenced sample was PBMCs, taken before TCRalphabeta/CD19-depleted stem cell transplant. The chain links TRBV25-1 to TRBJ1-1; no clear D gene. Written as DNA, the CDR3 is TGTGCCAGCAGTGAATGGGGAGTTCACACTGAAGCTTTCTTT. It encodes CASSEWGVHTEAFF.